This entry concerns a single TCR beta chain. The repertoire was sequenced with immunoSEQ multiplex PCR; TCRdb's copy has only in-frame clones and lacks some. Of 40,000 to 50,000 clones in the sample, 70% were seen once. Trimming cost V 6 bases and J 0 bases, with 6 bases left between them. This CDR3 is built from 13 residues. CDR1 and CDR2 from the germline V gene are LGHDT and YNNKEL (reference sequence). This sample was taken from a study of control samples from healthy donors and cancer patients. Specimen: formalin-fixed, paraffin-embedded tissue. The V gene is TRBV3-1 (or the pseudogene TRBV3-2), the J gene TRBJ1-3, with D unresolved. This receptor was obtained from a male donor with melanoma. CDR3 DNA sequence: TGTGCCAGCAGTCGGAGCTCTGGAAACACCATATATTTT. This gives the protein CASSRSSGNTIYF.